Each of the 17 T cell receptor beta chains below was sequenced from the same sample in a study of cytomegalovirus exposure and HLA in healthy donors. PCR employed 60 Vbeta and 13 Jbeta primers. Sequencing used immunoSEQ multiplex PCR; TCRdb keeps in-frame clones, though not all of them. The sample contains 200,000 or so clones, roughly 80% of which appear only once. Sequencing input: PBMCs. The receptors come from a man aged 35 to 55 in good health and CMV-seronegative.

The J gene is TRBJ1-6, the V gene TRBV2, with unresolved D. Trimming cost V 2 bases and J 9 bases, with 8 bases left between them. The germline gives CDR1 SNHLY, CDR2 FYNNEI. The CDR3 consists of 13 residues. The CDR3 DNA sequence: TGTGCCAGCAGTGAACCGAGTGTTTCACCCCTCCACTTT. Protein: CASSEPSVSPLHF.

The chain joins TRBV21-1 to TRBJ1-2; the table names TRBD1, a call not compared with the DNA. TRBV21-1 is noted as a pseudogene. The CDR3 is 17 residues long. The CDR3 sequence: CASSNPGGGGRGYGYTF. Written as DNA, the CDR3 is TGTGCCAGCAGCAATCCAGGGGGCGGGGGCAGGGGATATGGCTACACCTTC.

This clone was seen just once. This rearrangement joins TRBV6-5 to TRBJ1-4, with a tentative D call TRBD1 (6 bases). The V and J ends lost 6 bases and 2 bases respectively, with 10 bases between them. The CDR3 spans 14 residues. Germline values: CDR1 MNHEY, CDR2 SVGAGI. The CDR3 loop is CASSLQGTNEKLFF. CDR3 DNA: TGTGCCAGCAGCCTACAGGGTACTAATGAAAAACTGTTTTTT.

This clone appeared a single time. The chain recombines TRBV10-3 with TRBJ2-5; the D gene is possibly TRBD2 (6 bases). Trimming removed 5 bases from V and 4 bases from J, with 11 bases in between. There are 13 residues in the CDR3. The V gene's germline CDR1 is ENHRY and CDR2 SYGVKD. The CDR3 DNA is TGTGCCATCAGTCGGGAGATGAGAGAGACCCAGTACTTC. It encodes CAISREMRETQYF.

The chain recombines TRBV5-1 with TRBJ2-1, with 7 bases aligning to TRBD2. There are 15 residues in the CDR3. After removal of 2 bases from V and 4 bases from J, the junction contained 6 bases not matched to a gene. Germline assignment: CDR1 SGHRS and CDR2 YFSETQ. CDR3 sequence reads: CASSFSGEGYNEQFF. DNA for the CDR3: TGCGCCAGCAGCTTTTCGGGGGAGGGGTACAATGAGCAGTTCTTC.

The CDR3 here is CASSLGASGGFTDTQYF. The CDR3 DNA sequence: TGTGCCAGCAGCTTAGGCGCCTCAGGGGGCTTTACAGATACGCAGTATTTT. The chain carries TRBV5-4 and TRBJ2-3, with 8 nucleotides matching TRBD1. The germline V gene encodes CDR1 SGHNT and CDR2 YYREEE (reference sequence). CDR3 length: 17 amino acids. V shed 2 bases, J shed 3 bases, and the junction held 11 bases outside the gene matches.

This clone was detected a few times. This chain joins TRBV2 and TRBJ2-3; 9 bases match TRBD2. Germline V gene data show CDR1 as SNHLY and CDR2 as FYNNEI. V lost 3 bases, J lost 2 bases, and 6 bases stayed unmatched. This CDR3 comprises 16 residues. Here the CDR3 DNA reads TGTGCCAGCAGTGAGAATAGCGGGGGCCCCACAGATACGCAGTATTTT. Its translation is CASSENSGGPTDTQYF.

The chain links TRBV5-6 to TRBJ2-7; TRBD2 matches at 9 bases. Germline assignment: CDR1 SGHDT and CDR2 YYEEEE. The CDR3 loop spans 15 amino acids. With V trimmed by 2 bases and J by 3 bases, 6 bases remained unmatched. The CDR3 protein is CASSLSLAGLYEQYF. The CDR3 bases are TGTGCCAGCAGCTTATCACTAGCGGGCCTCTACGAGCAGTACTTC.

J is TRBJ1-4 and V is TRBV14, with no clear D. The germline V gene has CDR1 SGHDN and CDR2 FVKESK. V lost 2 bases, J lost 8 bases, and 3 bases lay in between. The CDR3 loop spans 11 amino acids. Here the CDR3 reads CASSQSEKLFF. The CDR3 DNA reads TGTGCCAGCAGCCAATCGGAAAAACTGTTTTTT.

V gene TRBV5-1 combines with J gene TRBJ2-7; 7 bases align to TRBD2. The CDR3 sequence is 14 residues long. Unmatched junction bases numbered 6, after V lost 4 bases and J lost 2 bases. Germline CDR1 SGHRS, CDR2 YFSETQ. CDR3 sequence: CASSGGDGTYEQYF. CDR3 nucleotide sequence: TGCGCCAGCAGCGGGGGGGACGGCACCTACGAGCAGTACTTC.

This chain uses TRBV5-8 with TRBJ2-5; 7 nucleotides align to TRBD1. The V segment lost 5 bases and the J segment 4 bases; nucleotides outside the gene matches: 5. In germline, CDR1 is SGHTS, CDR2 YDEGEE. This CDR3 contains 13 residues. The CDR3 spells CASRTGPGETQYF. CDR3 bases: TGTGCCAGCAGGACAGGGCCCGGAGAGACCCAGTACTTC.

This rearrangement joins TRBV18 to TRBJ2-5, with D possibly matching TRBD2 (6 bases). Germline V gene lookup returns CDR1 KGHSH and CDR2 LQKENI. Trimming shortened V by 1 base and J by 5 bases, and 14 bases separated the two germline ends. The CDR3 is 15 amino acids. DNA for the CDR3: TGTGCCAGCTCACCACTGGCTAGCGTTATGGAGACCCAGTACTTC. Its translation: CASSPLASVMETQYF.

The chain links TRBV4-1 to TRBJ2-1, with 8 bases identical to TRBD2. The CDR3 is 16 residues long. Germline loops: CDR1 MGHRA, CDR2 YSYEKL. Losses at the gene ends were 0 bases for V and 5 bases for J; bases not matched to a gene: 6. The CDR3 here is CASSQDLGTRHNEQFF. For the CDR3, the DNA is TGCGCCAGCAGCCAAGATCTGGGGACTAGACACAATGAGCAGTTCTTC.

This chain joins TRBV29-1 and TRBJ2-7, with TRBD2 identical over 9 bases. V lost 5 bases and J lost 4; bases outside the gene matches: 12. The CDR3 length is 15 residues. Per germline, CDR1 SQVTM and CDR2 ANQGSEA. CDR3 DNA sequence: TGCAGCGTTCCGGGTCTGACTAGCGGAAATTACGAGCAGTACTTC. Protein product: CSVPGLTSGNYEQYF.

V is TRBV2 and J is TRBJ2-7; 13 bases map to TRBD2. The length of the CDR3 is 16 residues. Trimming removed 7 bases from V and 2 bases from J; junction bases left unmatched: 8. Germline values: CDR1 SNHLY, CDR2 FYNNEI. The CDR3 loop reads CASTPLGLAGAYEQYF. The CDR3 DNA sequence: TGTGCCAGCACCCCTCTTGGACTAGCGGGAGCCTACGAGCAGTACTTC.

The CDR3 spells CASSSRGNQPQHF. For the CDR3, the DNA is TGTGCCAGCAGCTCCCGGGGCAATCAGCCCCAGCATTTT. The chain uses TRBV7-2 and TRBJ1-5; D call uncertain. The CDR3 has 13 residues. Germline-derived CDR1 and CDR2 are SGHTA and FQGNSA. Trimming left V 4 bases short and J 2 bases short, with 6 bases between.

The chain is built from TRBV7-3 and TRBJ2-2, with 8 bases that match TRBD1. Losses at the gene ends were 5 bases for V and 4 bases for J; bases not matched to a gene: 9. The germline V gene has CDR1 SGHTA and CDR2 FQGTGA. CDR3 length: 16 amino acids. CDR3 nucleotide sequence: TGTGCCAGCAGCCAGGGGGCCAAGGGGAGCACCGGGGAGCTGTTTTTT. Amino acids: CASSQGAKGSTGELFF. The full variable domain, in which reference TRBV7-3 and TRBJ2-2 provide the parts outside the CDR3, is GAGVSQTPSNKVTEKGKYVELRCDPISGHTALYWYRQSLGQGPEFLIYFQGTGAADDSGLPNDRFFAVRPEGSVSTLKIQRTERGDSAVYLCASSQGAKGSTGELFFGEGSRLTVL.